The clone carrying this T cell receptor beta chain showed up just a few times. This specimen belongs to a study of PD-1 blockade in classical Hodgkin lymphoma. Assay used: immunoSEQ multiplex PCR; TCRdb lists only in-frame clones, some missing. Among some 90,000 clones listed, 83% were seen once. Time point given: cycle 4 day 1 (C4D1), after more than five weeks of nivolumab. Each patient relapsed following autologous stem cell transplantation, and prior brentuximab vedotin exposure differed. Trimming stripped 6 bases from V and 3 bases from J, with 10 bases between. This CDR3 comprises 13 residues. CDR1 is LNHDA and CDR2 is SQIVND in the germline V gene (reference sequence).

This chain uses TRBV19 with TRBJ2-3; D gene uncertain. The TCR originated in a human donor with classical Hodgkin lymphoma. The sequenced sample was peripheral blood mononuclear cells (PBMCs), obtained before the fourth cycle of nivolumab. This chain's CDR3 is CASRLEGTDTQYF. The CDR3 DNA reads as TGTGCCAGTAGACTGGAAGGGACAGATACGCAGTATTTT.